A single sample is the source of the 30 T cell receptor beta chains below, sequenced in a study of cytomegalovirus exposure and HLA in healthy donors. The primer mix had 60 Vbeta and 13 Jbeta primers. The method was immunoSEQ multiplex PCR; TCRdb's version includes in-frame clones alone and lacks a portion of them. The sample holds about 140,000 clones, roughly 80% seen once. Material: PBMCs. The receptors were gathered from a woman aged 35 to 49 in good health and CMV-seronegative.

This clone was counted only a few times. The CDR3 DNA follows: TGCGCCAGCAGCCGACTACTTACAGGGGCCGAGCAGTACTTC. Translated: CASSRLLTGAEQYF. The chain employs TRBV5-1 and TRBJ2-7, with 7 nucleotides matching TRBD1. The CDR3 length is 14 residues. V was pared by 4 bases and J by 6 bases, with 10 bases of the junction left unmatched. The germline CDR1 and CDR2 sequences are SGHRS and YFSETQ.

Worth noting for this clone: One junction end does not reproduce the germline sequence, and a read error may be involved. The J gene is TRBJ2-6, the V gene TRBV10-3; TRBD1 is a possible D gene (6 bases). The CDR3 runs 15 residues. Germline-derived CDR1 and CDR2 are ENHRY and SYGVKD. The CDR3 region has the DNA TGTGCCACCGGGACATCACTCTCTGGGGCCAACGGCCTGACTTTC. Translation: CATGTSLSGANGLTF.

This clone was seen a few times. V and J are TRBV5-6 and TRBJ2-2, with a possible D match to TRBD2 (5 bases). This CDR3 is 15 amino acids long. Trimming pared 0 bases from V and 0 bases from J, leaving 6 bases between. Germline CDR1 SGHDT, CDR2 YYEEEE. DNA of the CDR3: TGTGCCAGCAGCTTGGGGAGGACGAACACCGGGGAGCTGTTTTTT. Its translation is CASSLGRTNTGELFF. Looking up the rest from reference TRBV5-6 and TRBJ2-2 gives the full variable domain: DAGVTQSPTHLIKTRGQQVTLRCSPKSGHDTVSWYQQALGQGPQFIFQYYEEEERQRGNFPDRFSGHQFPNYSSELNVNALLLGDSALYLCASSLGRTNTGELFFGEGSRLTVL.

J is TRBJ2-7 and V is TRBV11-3; tentatively, D is TRBD2 (7 bases). CDR3 length: 12 residues. Trimming took off 7 bases at V and 7 bases at J, with 14 bases between the two ends. Germline CDR1 SGHNT, CDR2 YENEEA. The CDR3 spells CASKKGGTEQYF. The CDR3 region has the DNA TGTGCCAGCAAAAAGGGGGGGACTGAGCAGTACTTC.

The chain joins TRBV7-2 to TRBJ2-5; TRBD2 might be the D (6 bases). The CDR3 totals 13 residues. Trimming shortened V by 5 bases and J by 5 bases, and 12 bases separated the two germline ends. In germline, CDR1 is SGHTA, CDR2 FQGNSA. The CDR3 sequence is CASSVGLLETQYF. The CDR3 bases are TGTGCCAGCAGCGTGGGACTTCTGGAGACCCAGTACTTC.

The chain combines TRBV7-2 with TRBJ1-3, with a tentative D call TRBD1 (6 bases). In germline, CDR1 is SGHTA, CDR2 FQGNSA. The CDR3 contains 15 residues. The V end lost 2 bases, the J end lost 4 bases, and 12 bases lay between the germline ends. The CDR3 spells CASSLRDIYGNTIYF. In DNA form, the CDR3 reads TGTGCCAGCAGCTTACGGGACATTTACGGAAACACCATATATTTT.

The table lists this clone with a few counts. This chain links TRBV4-2 with TRBJ2-3; no reliable D call. Germline values: CDR1 LGHNA, CDR2 YNFKEQ. V lost 0 bases and J 2 bases, leaving 9 bases between the germline ends. CDR3 length: 15 amino acids. The CDR3 region has the DNA TGTGCCAGCAGCCAAGATCAGGCGACCACAGATACGCAGTATTTT. This sequence encodes CASSQDQATTDTQYF.

This clone has just a few counts. This chain joins TRBV6-1 and TRBJ2-1, with 8 bases matching TRBD1. There are 13 residues in the CDR3. Unmatched junction bases numbered 9, after V lost 8 bases and J lost 9 bases. Germline values: CDR1 MNHNS, CDR2 SASEGT. The CDR3 protein is CASLTGEFSEQFF. The CDR3 coding sequence is TGTGCCAGCCTGACAGGGGAGTTTAGTGAGCAGTTCTTC.

The gene calls are TRBV5-4 and TRBJ2-2, with TRBD2 identical over 14 bases. This CDR3 contains 15 residues. The J segment lost 6 bases and the V segment lost 4 bases, leaving 2 bases of the junction unmatched. Looked up from germline, CDR1 is SGHNT and CDR2 is YYREEE (reference sequence). The CDR3 DNA reads TGTGCCAGCAGCCTGACTAGCGGGGGGGCCGGGGAGCTGTTTTTT. Translation gives CASSLTSGGAGELFF.

This chain joins TRBV28 and TRBJ2-7; TRBD1 matches at 7 bases. CDR3 length: 15 residues. Trimming cost V 3 bases and J 1 base; bases outside gene matches: 6. Germline V lookup: CDR1 MDHEN, CDR2 SYDVKM. The CDR3 DNA follows: TGTGCCAGCAGTTTTTTGGGACAGAAATCCTACGAGCAGTACTTC. Its protein product is CASSFLGQKSYEQYF.

The gene calls are TRBV29-1 and TRBJ2-5; D call uncertain. The V gene's germline CDR1 is SQVTM and CDR2 ANQGSEA. The CDR3 runs to 15 residues. Deletions cut 3 bases from V and 2 bases from J, with 16 bases between. This CDR3 is CSVDGLSTYQETQYF. CDR3 DNA sequence: TGCAGCGTTGACGGTTTAAGCACCTATCAAGAGACCCAGTACTTC.

The V call is TRBV29-1, the J call TRBJ2-1; 9 bases agree with TRBD1. Trimming cost V 3 bases and J 6 bases; bases outside gene matches: 6. The CDR3 loop spans 14 amino acids. CDR1 is SQVTM and CDR2 is ANQGSEA in the germline V gene. CDR3 DNA: TGCAGCGTTGATAAGTCGGGACAGGGCAATGAGCAGTTCTTC. This sequence encodes CSVDKSGQGNEQFF.

The chain uses TRBV5-4 and TRBJ1-4; 8 nucleotides match TRBD1. Germline assignment: CDR1 SGHNT and CDR2 YYREEE (reference sequence). After removal of 4 bases from V and 8 bases from J, the junction contained 13 bases not matched to a gene. The CDR3 has 16 amino acids. This CDR3 reads CASSGEAGTGKEKLFF. CDR3 sequence (DNA): TGTGCCAGCAGCGGGGAAGCAGGGACAGGAAAAGAAAAACTGTTTTTT.

V is TRBV23-1 and J is TRBJ2-5, with TRBD1 identical over 7 bases. TRBV23-1 is classed as an ORF, of uncertain function. Trimming cost V 7 bases and J 3 bases; bases outside gene matches: 17. The CDR3 covers 17 residues. CDR3 nucleotide sequence: TGCGCCAGCAACAAAACCCCGACCTCCGGGACAGAAGAGACCCAGTACTTC. This codes for CASNKTPTSGTEETQYF.

CDR3: CASRTDRDYGYTF. The CDR3 bases are TGTGCCAGTAGGACCGACAGGGACTATGGCTACACCTTC. The V gene is TRBV19, the J gene TRBJ1-2; 7 bases are shared with TRBD1. V lost 6 bases and J lost 3; bases outside the gene matches: 4. The CDR3 has 13 amino acids. Germline V gene sequence: CDR1 LNHDA, CDR2 SQIVND (reference sequence).

The gene calls are TRBV21-1 and TRBJ2-1; the table's TRBD2 call for D was not verified on the DNA. TRBV21-1 counts as a pseudogene. This CDR3 has 18 amino acids. CDR3 loop: CASRQGGLAGSSYNEQFF. The CDR3 nucleotides are TGTGCCAGCAGACAGGGGGGACTAGCGGGGAGCTCCTACAATGAGCAGTTCTTC.

V usage is TRBV7-9 and J usage is TRBJ2-1; TRBD1 matches 9 bases. The CDR3 has 15 amino acids. Germline CDR1 is SEHNR and CDR2 is FQNEAQ (reference sequence). With 1 base clipped from V and 8 bases from J, the junction kept 6 bases outside the gene matches. The CDR3 DNA follows: TGTGCCAGCAGCTTAGGGGACAGGGAGAGGGATGAGCAGTTCTTC. Encoded protein: CASSLGDRERDEQFF.

V usage is TRBV28 and J usage is TRBJ1-1, with TRBD1 as a possible D gene (5 bases). Trimming cost V 4 bases and J 4 bases, with 19 bases left between them. The CDR3 is 16 residues long. CDR1 MDHEN and CDR2 SYDVKM come from the germline V gene. CDR3: CASSSPSGGISTEAFF. DNA of the CDR3: TGTGCCAGCAGTTCACCCTCCGGGGGGATAAGCACTGAAGCTTTCTTT.

J is TRBJ2-1 and V is TRBV11-3, with D maybe TRBD1 (5 bases). V lost 5 bases and J lost 4, with 12 bases in between. The length of the CDR3 is 14 residues. Germline CDR1 is SGHNT and CDR2 is YENEEA. CDR3 sequence reads: CASSLSDRYNEQFF. DNA for the CDR3: TGTGCCAGCAGCCTCTCCGACAGATACAATGAGCAGTTCTTC. Full variable domain (rest looked up from reference TRBV11-3 and TRBJ2-1): EAGVVQSPRYKIIEKKQPVAFWCNPISGHNTLYWYLQNLGQGPELLIRYENEEAVDDSQLPKDRFSAERLKGVDSTLKIQPAELGDSAVYLCASSLSDRYNEQFFGPGTRLTVL.

The genes are TRBV7-2 and TRBJ2-7; 7 positions match TRBD1. This CDR3 is 13 amino acids long. CDR1 and CDR2 from the germline V gene are SGHTA and FQGNSA. The ends lost 4 bases at V and 3 bases at J; junction bases unmatched: 3. CDR3 loop: CASSSSGGYEQYF. CDR3 DNA sequence: TGTGCCAGCAGCTCTTCAGGGGGCTACGAGCAGTACTTC.

This clone is a singleton in its sample. This chain links TRBV11-3 with TRBJ2-1; 11 bases align to TRBD2. Trimming at V came to 5 bases and at J to 4 bases, leaving 4 bases not matched to a gene. Germline V lookup: CDR1 SGHNT, CDR2 YENEEA. The CDR3 is made up of 15 amino acids. CDR3 nucleotide sequence: TGTGCCAGCAGCCAGGGACTAGCGGCTTACAATGAGCAGTTCTTC. It codes for CASSQGLAAYNEQFF.

This chain links TRBV19 with TRBJ2-7; a possible D gene is TRBD1 (6 bases). The V gene lost 5 bases and the J gene lost 0 bases, with 11 bases spanning the gap. The CDR3 loop spans 14 amino acids. Looked up from germline, CDR1 is LNHDA and CDR2 is SQIVND (reference sequence). The chain's CDR3 is CASSATGFSYEQYF. In nucleotides, the CDR3 is TGTGCCAGTAGTGCGACAGGCTTCTCCTACGAGCAGTACTTC. Full variable domain (missing parts from reference TRBV19 and TRBJ2-7): DGGITQSPKYLFRKEGQNVTLSCEQNLNHDAMYWYRQDPGQGLRLIYYSQIVNDFQKGDIAEGYSVSREKKESFPLTVTSAQKNPTAFYLCASSATGFSYEQYFGPGTRLTVT.

This rearrangement joins TRBV19 to TRBJ2-1, with TRBD2 matching over 12 bases. CDR1 and CDR2 (germline): LNHDA, SQIVND (reference sequence). J gave up 6 bases and V 1 base, and 10 bases lay outside the gene matches. CDR3 size: 18 residues. The CDR3 DNA is TGTGCCAGTAGTATAGGGCTAGCGGGAGGGCCAGGGATCAATGAGCAGTTCTTC. Encoded protein: CASSIGLAGGPGINEQFF.

The chain recombines TRBV11-3 with TRBJ2-1, with D tentatively TRBD2 (7 bases). V gave up 2 bases and J gave up 7 bases, with 24 bases separating them. The CDR3 is 18 amino acids. The germline gives CDR1 SGHNT, CDR2 YENEEA. DNA for the CDR3: TGTGCCAGCAGCTTACTTAGCATCCGGGGGGCCTCGGGGAATGAGCAGTTCTTC. Translating it yields CASSLLSIRGASGNEQFF.

This clone turned up a few times. The chain combines TRBV10-1 with TRBJ1-5; D not resolved. Trimming shortened V by 10 bases and J by 2 bases, and 24 bases separated the two germline ends. Per germline, CDR1 WNHNN and CDR2 SYGVQD (reference sequence). The CDR3 loop spans 17 amino acids. As DNA, the CDR3 is TGCGCCATCAACCTCCTGGACCCACAGAGGGGCAATCAGCCCCAGCATTTT. As protein: CAINLLDPQRGNQPQHF.

V and J are TRBV7-2 and TRBJ1-1; D might be TRBD1 (6 bases). Trimming removed 2 bases from V and 5 bases from J, with 12 bases in between. The CDR3 spans 14 residues. Germline loops: CDR1 SGHTA, CDR2 FQGNSA. Here the CDR3 reads CASSLTGLSTEAFF. The CDR3 DNA sequence: TGTGCCAGCAGCTTAACAGGGCTGAGTACTGAAGCTTTCTTT.

This clone was seen once. The chain combines TRBV27 with TRBJ2-3, with D uncertain. V gave up 1 base and J gave up 0 bases, with 8 bases separating them. Germline V gene lookup returns CDR1 MNHEY and CDR2 SMNVEV (reference sequence). The CDR3 covers 15 residues. The CDR3, as DNA: TGTGCCAGCAGTTTATTACGGGTGAGCACAGATACGCAGTATTTT. Its protein is CASSLLRVSTDTQYF.

The chain has TRBV6-5 and TRBJ1-4; no definite D call. CDR1 MNHEY and CDR2 SVGAGI come from the germline V gene. The CDR3 has 15 residues. The V and J ends lost 5 bases and 0 bases respectively, with 10 bases between them. The DNA of the CDR3 is TGTGCCAGCAGTCAAACAGCCGCAACTAATGAAAAACTGTTTTTT. Residues: CASSQTAATNEKLFF.

CDR3 bases: TGTGCCTGGAGTGTATCAAGTCCTAGCGGGAAAACAGATACGCAGTATTTT. Translation: CAWSVSSPSGKTDTQYF. The V call is TRBV30, the J call TRBJ2-3, with 9 bases fitting TRBD2. Trimming cost V 0 bases and J 3 bases; bases outside gene matches: 10. This CDR3 has 17 amino acids. CDR1 and CDR2 (germline): GTSNPN, SVGIG (reference sequence).

This clone has more than one count but fewer than ten. The CDR3, as DNA: TGTGCCAGCAGTCCCTTCCGGGACACAATCAGGGAGCAGTACTTC. The encoded protein is CASSPFRDTIREQYF. The chain couples TRBV6-5 to TRBJ2-7, with TRBD1 as a possible D gene (6 bases). Deletions cut 5 bases from V and 7 bases from J, with 21 bases between. Germline values: CDR1 MNHEY, CDR2 SVGAGI. The CDR3 extends over 15 amino acids.